This T cell receptor (beta chain) appears in the sequencing data of a study of blood T cell repertoires in COVID-19. At the level of the study: COVID-19 samples from acute and convalescent phases originated in the United States, Italy and Spain. The analysed material was cDNA or gDNA that came from T cells, B-cell-depleted T cells, or PBMCs.

Per the study methods: Nucleated cell number was recorded as an estimate derived from reference gene primer amplification. Generated by immunoSEQ multiplex PCR, the TCRdb table keeps only in-frame clones and is missing some. The D gene and trimming were derived from the DNA, and the V and J assignments and clone size from that table. This sample has roughly 100,000 clones, with approximately 92% found just once. Germline-derived CDR1 and CDR2 are MNHEY and SVGAGI. Trimming at V came to 5 bases and at J to 6 bases, leaving 7 bases not matched to a gene. The CDR3 has 14 amino acids. The sequencing sample was made of peripheral blood. The gene calls are TRBV6-5 and TRBJ1-5, with 7 bases that match TRBD1. The TCR sequence derives from a young man with acute or convalescent COVID-19. CDR3 DNA: TGTGCCAGCAGTCGACAGGGATGGGGTCAGCCCCAGCATTTT. The encoded protein is CASSRQGWGQPQHF.